Given below is one T cell receptor (beta chain) in context. Germline V lookup: CDR1 SGHAT, CDR2 FQNNGV. The CDR3 is made up of 16 amino acids. V lost 3 bases and J lost 4; bases outside the gene matches: 5. The data derive from a study of blood T cell repertoires in COVID-19. Overall study context: Acute and convalescent COVID-19 samples came from the United States, Italy and Spain. In each case, the material was cDNA or gDNA derived from T cells, B-cell-depleted T cells, or PBMCs.

Sequenced by immunoSEQ multiplex PCR; TCRdb stores in-frame clones only, minus some. The sample lists about 130,000 clones, around 89% occurring once. This TCR came from a man aged 55 to 70 with active or convalescent COVID-19. The gene calls are TRBV11-2 and TRBJ2-3; TRBD2 agrees at 12 bases. The sequenced material came from peripheral blood. The CDR3 DNA sequence: TGTGCCAGCAGCTTGACTAGCGGGAGTCTGGCAGATACGCAGTATTTT. Its translation is CASSLTSGSLADTQYF.